This TCR beta chain was profiled in a study of OX40 agonist ivuxolimab in advanced cancers. Across the whole study: Hepatocellular carcinoma, melanoma, renal cell or head and neck cancer affected the dose-escalation patients. Treatment received earlier with anti-PD-1, anti-PD-L1 or anti-CTLA-4 agents was allowed, and over 30% had some.

Study observations and caveats: The study found among the lowest clonal expansion in partial responders at 0.1-3.0 mg/kg.

Blood samples were obtained at baseline, cycle 4 day 1, and cycle 7 day 1. Remarks on this clone: Its antigen is unknown.

Measured with immunoSEQ multiplex PCR; TCRdb has only the in-frame clones, and not every one. There are 30,000 to 40,000 clones in the sample; about 80% occur only once, and around 20% lies in the top ten. The germline gives CDR1 SGHAT, CDR2 FQNNGV. V lost 4 bases and J lost 0, with 10 bases in between. The CDR3 runs 16 residues. The TCR originated in an adult with an advanced solid tumor such as melanoma, head and neck, liver or kidney cancer. V and J are TRBV11-2 and TRBJ2-6; D is tentatively TRBD1 or TRBD2 (5 bases each). Sequencing was performed on CD4+ or CD8+ T cells sorted from blood, taken in a trial of the OX40 agonist ivuxolimab. CDR3 in DNA: TGTGCCAGCAGCTCGGGACCGATCTCTGGGGCCAACGTCCTGACTTTC. Protein product: CASSSGPISGANVLTF.